The TCR beta chain described here comes from a study of neurological immune-mediated disorders. About the research overall: Multiple sclerosis patients numbered approximately 35, with 31 relapsing-remitting and 3 secondary progressive. Study-wide points: No expanded-clone CDR3 amino acid sequence recurred across subjects, suggesting private TCR-beta repertoires.

Every sequencing run produced over 180 million TCR-beta sequences that came from 15-18 subjects. A single record per CDR3 protein comes from TCRdb applying MiXCR to the 5' RACE reads. The sample yields 25,000 to 35,000 distinct CDR3 sequences, about 1.4% seen once. This clonotype was seen many times. Its antigen is undetermined. Germline V gene sequence: CDR1 SGHTA, CDR2 FQGNSA. The CDR3 contains 15 residues. Trimming pared 1 base from V and 7 bases from J, leaving 14 bases between. The V call is TRBV7-2, the J call TRBJ1-5; no reliable D call. Sequenced: PBMCs. The TCR comes from a young woman with multiple sclerosis. CDR3 coding DNA: TGTGCCAGCAGCTTAGAGGTAGGGTTCGGGCAGCCCCAGCATTTT. Amino acid sequence: CASSLEVGFGQPQHF.